This T cell receptor (beta chain) originates from a study of shared T cell receptors in the human thymus. TCRdb's copy holds only in-frame clones and misses some; the assay was immunoSEQ multiplex PCR. The sample lists about 380,000 clones; approximately 95% were seen once. Trimming took off 2 bases at V and 6 bases at J, with 13 bases between the two ends. The CDR3 is made up of 14 amino acids. The germline V gene encodes CDR1 SGDLS and CDR2 YYNGEE. Sequenced: thymocytes. The receptor's source is a human donor. The chain carries TRBV9 and TRBJ2-3; TRBD2 might be the D (6 bases). The CDR3 loop reads CASSVTGAADTQYF. The CDR3 DNA follows: TGTGCCAGCAGCGTGACGGGAGCAGCGGATACGCAGTATTTT.